These 7 T cell receptor beta chains were all obtained from the same sample, sequenced in a study of beta chain features in type 1 diabetes. Study observations and caveats: Within each of all four CD4+ subsets, Type 1 diabetes patients had TCRB CDR3s that were moderately but significantly shorter.

Their antigen targets remain unknown. As every portion of the isolated RNA was reverse transcribed, the sequencing read expressed TCRB transcripts. Clones were read by immunoSEQ multiplex PCR, and TCRdb kept only the in-frame ones, dropping some. The profile shows 500,000 to 850,000 clones, roughly an eighth of them singletons. Sample: naive CD4+ T cells from blood. All receptors derive from a young man with type 1 diabetes.

This clone has a handful of counts. The chain links TRBV7-2 to TRBJ2-3; 13 bases are shared with TRBD2. This CDR3 is built from 18 residues. The germline V gene encodes CDR1 SGHTA and CDR2 FQGNSA. J was trimmed by 0 bases and V by 5 bases; bases with no gene match: 8. The DNA for the CDR3 is TGTGCCAGCAGCCCACGACTAGCGGGAGGTTCTAGCACAGATACGCAGTATTTT. It codes for CASSPRLAGGSSTDTQYF.

The chain recombines TRBV4-1 with TRBJ2-1, with D unresolved. In germline, CDR1 is MGHRA, CDR2 YSYEKL. V was cut by 1 base and J by 6 bases, with 7 bases left in between. This CDR3 contains 13 residues. CDR3 protein: CASSQVLRNEQFF. The CDR3 DNA reads TGCGCCAGCAGCCAAGTCCTCCGCAATGAGCAGTTCTTC.

This clone has only a few counts. The J gene is TRBJ2-1, the V gene TRBV28, with unresolved D. This CDR3 contains 12 residues. CDR1 is MDHEN, CDR2 SYDVKM, per germline. The V end lost 3 bases, the J end lost 8 bases, and 8 bases lay between the germline ends. CDR3 nucleotide sequence: TGTGCCAGCAGTTTGACGGCTGATGAGCAGTTCTTC. This gives the protein CASSLTADEQFF. Drawing the rest from reference TRBV28 and TRBJ2-1, the complete variable domain is DVKVTQSSRYLVKRTGEKVFLECVQDMDHENMFWYRQDPGLGLRLIYFSYDVKMKEKGDIPEGYSVSREKKERFSLILESASTNQTSMYLCASSLTADEQFFGPGTRLTVL.

CDR3 in DNA: TGTGCCATCCATTCCCCGACTGCTGGTGGCTACACCTTC. This translates into CAIHSPTAGGYTF. The chain joins TRBV28 to TRBJ1-2, with D unresolved. CDR1 and CDR2 (germline): MDHEN, SYDVKM. Trimming removed 10 bases at V and 7 bases at J, with 19 bases between. The CDR3 is 13 residues long.

CDR3 residues: CASTEGQGRTDTQYF. CDR3 nucleotide sequence: TGTGCCAGCACCGAGGGACAGGGGCGCACAGATACGCAGTATTTT. The genes are TRBV25-1 and TRBJ2-3; 10 nucleotides agree with TRBD1. Germline CDR1 MGHDK, CDR2 SYGVNS. Trimming removed 7 bases from V and 1 base from J; junction bases left unmatched: 5. This CDR3 has 15 residues.

For this clone: The same CDR3 is also encoded by other DNA sequences in this sample. The genes are TRBV30 and TRBJ2-7; unclear D gene. The V and J ends lost 0 bases and 3 bases respectively, with 6 bases between them. This CDR3 has 12 residues. Germline assignment: CDR1 GTSNPN and CDR2 SVGIG (reference sequence). CDR3 in DNA: TGTGCCTGGAGTGTAATAGGCTACGAGCAGTACTTC. Translated, it gives CAWSVIGYEQYF.

The V call is TRBV28, the J call TRBJ1-2; weak D call: TRBD1 (5 bases). V dropped 6 bases and J dropped 4 bases, with 15 bases sitting between them. The CDR3 runs 14 residues. Looked up from germline, CDR1 is MDHEN and CDR2 is SYDVKM. CDR3 residues: CASSRAPGGYGYTF. Written as DNA, the CDR3 is TGTGCCAGCAGCAGGGCCCCCGGGGGCTATGGCTACACCTTC.